This entry describes one TCR beta chain. Its antigen is not known. Germline and junction disagree at one end, which may indicate a read error. The length of the CDR3 is 15 residues. Germline CDR1 MNHEY, CDR2 SVGEGT. The source of the sample is a study of blood T cells in healthy people across ages. Study-wide results and caveats: Percentage of naive T cells showed a strong correlation with TCR beta diversity. The donors' CMV status was not determined, possibly confounding changes in expanded clonotypes.

PCR was performed a second time for about 7 to 12 cycles using a sample-barcoded 5' primer and a J-beta primer mix. Every molecule of cDNA carried a tag from a template-switch adaptor with 12 random nucleotides. Any given sample supplied a minimum of 2.5 million CDR3-containing paired-end reads. Using its own MiXCR run on the 5' RACE reads, TCRdb lists one record per CDR3 protein. The repertoire holds 980,000 or so distinct CDR3 sequences, with roughly 50% as singletons. The genes are TRBV6-2 or TRBV6-3 and TRBJ2-5; TRBD1 aligns across 9 bases. The last part of the DNA fits TRBJ2-7 better; the J call may be wrong. Material: blood. The sequence was obtained from a man between 25 and 39 years old in good health. The CDR3 reads CANSDRGVRPYEQYF. The CDR3 DNA reads as TGTGCCAACAGTGACAGGGGGGTCCGACCCTACGAGCAGTACTTC.